What follows are 7 T cell receptor beta chains derived from one specimen sequenced in a study of blood T cells in healthy people across ages. Together with a sample-barcoded 5' primer, a J-beta primer mix was included in a second PCR lasting roughly 6 to 12 cycles. Via MiXCR, TCRdb re-called the 5' RACE reads, giving one row per CDR3 protein. This sample has roughly 1.7 million distinct CDR3 sequences, with 30% to 35% found just once. The specimen was blood. Source of these receptors: a woman aged 30 to 39 in good health.

V usage is TRBV4-1 and J usage is TRBJ2-7; a weak D match, TRBD2 (6 bases). V was clipped by 5 bases and J by 2 bases, with 16 bases between them. Germline CDR1 and CDR2: MGHRA and YSYEKL. This CDR3 is built from 15 residues. The CDR3 here is CASSDGTGGPYEQYF. The CDR3, as DNA: TGCGCCAGCAGCGACGGGACTGGAGGGCCCTACGAGCAGTACTTC.

This clonotype was counted ten times or more. V and J are TRBV27 and TRBJ2-1; TRBD2 is a possible D gene (5 bases). CDR3 size: 14 residues. Trimming stripped 5 bases from V and 6 bases from J, with 14 bases between. Germline V gene data show CDR1 as MNHEY and CDR2 as SMNVEV (reference sequence). The CDR3: CASSLALVGNEQFF. The DNA for the CDR3 is TGTGCCAGCAGTCTAGCCCTCGTGGGCAATGAGCAGTTCTTC.

This chain connects TRBV6-5 to TRBJ1-4; no firm D call. Trimming took 6 bases from V and 4 from J, leaving 9 bases between them. The CDR3 is 13 residues long. Germline loops: CDR1 MNHEY, CDR2 SVGAGI. In DNA form, the CDR3 reads TGTGCCAGCAGACCAATGCATAATGAAAAACTGTTTTTT. Amino acid sequence: CASRPMHNEKLFF.

CDR3 region: CASSRTGGNLEKLFF. The CDR3 nucleotides are TGCGCCAGCAGCCGGACAGGGGGGAATCTCGAAAAACTGTTTTTT. V gene TRBV10-2 combines with J gene TRBJ1-4, with 10 bases identical to TRBD1. The length of the CDR3 is 15 residues. With 6 bases clipped from V and 8 bases from J, the junction kept 9 bases outside the gene matches. Germline-derived CDR1 and CDR2 are WSHSY and SAAADI.

This clonotype was observed at least ten times. The rearrangement links TRBV7-2 to TRBJ2-1; D is unclear. Looked up from germline, CDR1 is SGHTA and CDR2 is FQGNSA. The CDR3 covers 14 residues. V lost 5 bases and J lost 3, with 11 bases in between. CDR3 in amino acids: CASSPPLVYNEQFF. The CDR3, as DNA: TGTGCCAGCAGCCCTCCGCTAGTCTACAATGAGCAGTTCTTC.

This sequence joins TRBV20-1 and TRBJ2-2; D remains ambiguous. V dropped 1 base and J dropped 5 bases, with 5 bases sitting between them. CDR3 size: 12 residues. The germline V gene has CDR1 DFQATT and CDR2 SNEGSKA (reference sequence). The CDR3 here is CSARVRTGELFF. CDR3 in DNA: TGCAGTGCTAGAGTGCGAACCGGGGAGCTGTTTTTT.

This chain uses TRBV6-5 with TRBJ2-7, with D perhaps given as TRBD1 or TRBD2 (7 bases each). Looked up from germline, CDR1 is MNHEY and CDR2 is SVGAGI. This CDR3 contains 13 residues. V dropped 5 bases and J dropped 7 bases, with 15 bases sitting between them. The DNA of the CDR3 is TGTGCCAGCAGTCGCCCTCAGGGGGGGGAGCAGTACTTC. The encoded protein is CASSRPQGGEQYF.